Listed here are 18 T cell receptor beta chains from one sample, sequenced in a study of cytomegalovirus exposure and HLA in healthy donors (dated by TCRdb to the late 2010s). Receptor amplification or capture employed the immunoSEQ multiplex PCR assay. For the multiplex PCR, a mixture combining 60 forward primers for TCR Vbeta segments and 13 reverse primers for TCR Jbeta segments was used. TCRdb retrieved this table from immuneACCESS and kept in-frame rearrangements only. Not all clones are present; in checked studies, unresolved V genes account for under half, and no reason is known for the remainder. For this sample the table gives approximately 130,000 clones, of which 80% were detected only once. The top ten hold 4% to 4.5% of the sample. Sequencing was done on a sample of PBMCs. The receptors here all came from a woman between 40 and 55 years old in good health and CMV-seronegative.

The chain combines TRBV7-9 with TRBJ1-1; D remains unclear. Germline V lookup: CDR1 SEHNR, CDR2 FQNEAQ (reference sequence). CDR3 length equals 16 residues. The V end was cut by 1 base, the J end by 1 base, with 13 bases between. CDR3 DNA: TGTGCCAGCAGCTTAGGAGGGTTCCGGGGGAACACTGAAGCTTTCTTT. Amino acids: CASSLGGFRGNTEAFF.

The chain recombines TRBV7-2 with TRBJ2-3; 9 nucleotides line up with TRBD2. This CDR3 contains 15 residues. Germline-derived CDR1 and CDR2 are SGHTA and FQGNSA. Unmatched junction bases numbered 4, after V lost 4 bases and J lost 2 bases. CDR3 amino acids: CASSSLAGYTDTQYF. CDR3 DNA: TGTGCCAGCAGCTCCCTAGCGGGATACACAGATACGCAGTATTTT. The full variable domain, with the rest looked up from reference TRBV7-2 and TRBJ2-3, is GAGVSQSPSNKVTEKGKDVELRCDPISGHTALYWYRQSLGQGLEFLIYFQGNSAPDKSGLPSDRFSAERTGGSVSTLTIQRTQQEDSAVYLCASSSLAGYTDTQYFGPGTRLTVL.

This rearrangement joins TRBV19 to TRBJ1-2, with D maybe TRBD1 (6 bases). CDR3 length: 13 residues. The V gene lost 5 bases and the J gene lost 2 bases, with 9 bases spanning the gap. Per germline, CDR1 LNHDA and CDR2 SQIVND (reference sequence). The chain's CDR3 is CASSRQGNYGYTF. The CDR3 DNA follows: TGTGCCAGTAGTCGCCAGGGGAACTATGGCTACACCTTC.

This clone has a count of ten or more. The chain combines TRBV9 with TRBJ1-1; the D is unclear. The germline V gene encodes CDR1 SGDLS and CDR2 YYNGEE. V was clipped by 0 bases and J by 0 bases, with 3 bases between them. The CDR3 runs to 13 residues. The CDR3 region is CASSVDMNTEAFF. The CDR3 DNA follows: TGTGCCAGCAGCGTAGACATGAACACTGAAGCTTTCTTT.

This chain uses TRBV15 with TRBJ1-1; the D gene is possibly TRBD1 (5 bases). The CDR3 has 15 residues. Trimming shortened V by 6 bases and J by 5 bases, and 19 bases separated the two germline ends. Germline V gene sequence: CDR1 LNHNV, CDR2 YYDKDF (reference sequence). The CDR3 sequence is CATRGPEGVRTEAFF. In DNA, the CDR3 is TGTGCCACCAGGGGACCGGAGGGAGTGAGGACTGAAGCTTTCTTT.

The chain recombines TRBV6-6 with TRBJ2-7; the match to TRBD2 covers 7 bases. Per the germline V gene, CDR1 is MNHNY and CDR2 is SVGAGI (reference sequence). V was clipped by 6 bases and J by 5 bases; unmatched bases: 10. This CDR3 is 14 amino acids long. The CDR3 loop reads CASRWGGEVDEQYF. DNA for the CDR3: TGTGCCAGCAGATGGGGGGGGGAGGTGGACGAGCAGTACTTC.

The CDR3 bases are TGTGCCAGCAGCCAAACTAGCGGGGGGGCGGTAGATACGCAGTATTTT. This gives the protein CASSQTSGGAVDTQYF. V gene TRBV4-2 combines with J gene TRBJ2-3, with 13 bases fitting TRBD2. Per the germline V gene, CDR1 is LGHNA and CDR2 is YNFKEQ. J was trimmed by 5 bases and V by 2 bases; bases with no gene match: 4. CDR3 length equals 16 residues.

The chain uses TRBV7-2 and TRBJ1-5, with 7 bases matching TRBD1. The V and J ends lost 5 bases and 5 bases, in that order; junction bases with no gene match: 12. The CDR3 is 16 residues long. Germline CDR1 SGHTA, CDR2 FQGNSA. The CDR3 reads CASSHQGQYPHQPQHF. In DNA form, the CDR3 reads TGTGCCAGCAGCCACCAGGGACAGTACCCCCATCAGCCCCAGCATTTT.

The V and J genes are TRBV5-6 and TRBJ2-5; TRBD2 matches 11 bases. The CDR3 loop spans 15 amino acids. From germline, CDR1 is SGHDT and CDR2 YYEEEE. V lost 9 bases to trimming and J lost 1 base; unmatched junction nucleotides: 8. This chain's CDR3 is CATKRLAGTQETQYF. CDR3 DNA sequence: TGTGCCACAAAGCGACTAGCGGGGACCCAAGAGACCCAGTACTTC.

The rearrangement links TRBV29-1 to TRBJ2-5; D gene uncertain. Trimming left V 7 bases short and J 0 bases short, with 3 bases between. This CDR3 comprises 10 residues. CDR1 is SQVTM and CDR2 is ANQGSEA in the germline V gene. CDR3 coding DNA: TGCAGCGCTGACCAAGAGACCCAGTACTTC. It specifies CSADQETQYF.

This clone was seen a few times. The rearrangement uses TRBV4-2 and TRBJ2-2; D call uncertain. Trimming removed 4 bases at V and 0 bases at J, with 9 bases between. The CDR3 has 15 amino acids. CDR1 and CDR2 (germline): LGHNA, YNFKEQ. CDR3 nucleotide sequence: TGTGCCAGCAGCCCCGCCCGGGCGAACACCGGGGAGCTGTTTTTT. Translated, it gives CASSPARANTGELFF.

Sample share makes this clone large. The chain couples TRBV25-1 to TRBJ2-3, with TRBD1 identical over 7 bases. Germline CDR1 MGHDK, CDR2 SYGVNS. This CDR3 comprises 15 residues. The V gene end was trimmed by 10 bases and the J gene end by 3 bases; junction bases not matched to a gene: 13. CDR3 DNA: TGTGCCACCTCAGGGGGAGTTGGGTATACAGATACGCAGTATTTT. Residues: CATSGGVGYTDTQYF.

Written as DNA, the CDR3 is TGTGCCAGCAGTTACCAGGGGACCCAGTACTTC. It specifies CASSYQGTQYF. The gene calls are TRBV6-5 and TRBJ2-5; D may be TRBD1 (5 bases). V lost 2 bases, J lost 7 bases, and 5 bases lay in between. Germline-derived CDR1 and CDR2 are MNHEY and SVGAGI. The CDR3 runs 11 residues.

The gene calls are TRBV28 and TRBJ2-1, with 10 bases aligning to TRBD2. Germline values: CDR1 MDHEN, CDR2 SYDVKM. V gave up 4 bases and J gave up 8 bases; unmatched junction bases: 14. This CDR3 comprises 17 residues. CDR3: CASSSRIAGGPVDEQFF. The CDR3 region has the DNA TGTGCCAGCAGTTCAAGGATAGCGGGAGGCCCAGTGGATGAGCAGTTCTTC. Variable domain in full (rest from reference TRBV28 and TRBJ2-1): DVKVTQSSRYLVKRTGEKVFLECVQDMDHENMFWYRQDPGLGLRLIYFSYDVKMKEKGDIPEGYSVSREKKERFSLILESASTNQTSMYLCASSSRIAGGPVDEQFFGPGTRLTVL.

The V call is TRBV19, the J call TRBJ2-5; 10 bases map to TRBD1. With V trimmed by 5 bases and J by 2 bases, 8 bases remained unmatched. CDR1 is LNHDA, CDR2 SQIVND, per germline (reference sequence). This CDR3 is built from 16 residues. The CDR3 DNA is TGTGCCAGTAGTCCACGGGACAGGGGAGGGCAAGAGACCCAGTACTTC. Encoded protein: CASSPRDRGGQETQYF.

The chain uses TRBV29-1 and TRBJ1-2; 8 bases fit TRBD1. V was clipped by 7 bases and J by 1 base; unmatched bases: 8. Germline values: CDR1 SQVTM, CDR2 ANQGSEA. CDR3 length: 14 amino acids. The CDR3 spells CSAGTGDINYGYTF. For the CDR3, the DNA is TGCAGCGCCGGGACAGGCGACATTAACTATGGCTACACCTTC.

The CDR3 DNA reads TGTGCCAGCAGCCAATTCCACAACCTAGCGGGGGGGCGTGGAGATACGCAGTATTTT. It is translated as CASSQFHNLAGGRGDTQYF. The chain couples TRBV4-2 to TRBJ2-3; TRBD2 matches 12 bases. The V segment lost 2 bases and the J segment 5 bases; nucleotides outside the gene matches: 14. Germline V gives CDR1 LGHNA, CDR2 YNFKEQ. The CDR3 sequence is 19 residues long.

The genes are TRBV7-9 and TRBJ2-3, with 9 positions matching TRBD2. V was clipped by 3 bases and J by 2 bases; unmatched bases: 6. Germline values: CDR1 SEHNR, CDR2 FQNEAQ (reference sequence). The CDR3 runs 16 residues. The CDR3 region has the DNA TGTGCCAGCAGCTTTAGTAGCGGGGGACCCACAGATACGCAGTATTTT. The encoded protein is CASSFSSGGPTDTQYF.